This TCR beta chain was captured in a study of T cell repertoires in cytomegalovirus infection. For the study at large: Matching HLA type and CMV infection were both indicated by public TCR beta signatures. Study-level points and caveats: The ex vivo response was dominated by HLA-C-restricted CMV-specific TCR beta clonotypes. Cumulative frequency (of public TCR beta family members) identified carriers of CMV plus the relevant HLA.

TCRdb reprocessed the reads with MiXCR, giving one entry per CDR3 protein. Among under 300,000 distinct CDR3 sequences listed, about a sixth were seen once. V was trimmed by 3 bases and J by 0 bases, leaving 8 bases between them. The CDR3 contains 14 residues. This clonotype was counted ten times or more. What it binds is unknown. What was sequenced was CD8+ T cells from PBMCs. The TCR was taken from a human donor in good health (CMV status not recorded). Some clones in this sample may be carry-over from other donors' samples. The chain joins TRBV12-3 or TRBV12-4 to TRBJ1-1; D unclear. Here the CDR3 reads CASSFTPMNTEAFF. CDR3 sequence (DNA): TGTGCCAGCAGTTTCACACCCATGAACACTGAAGCTTTCTTT.